This entry describes one T cell receptor beta chain. Antigen unknown. The authors incorporated unique molecular identifiers into the TCR beta cDNA libraries. The authors obtained some 500,000 cDNA molecules from roughly 1 to 10 million T cells. Via MiXCR, TCRdb re-called the PCR reads, giving one row per CDR3 protein. The table lists hundreds of thousands of distinct CDR3 sequences, roughly 27% of them singletons. From germline, CDR1 is DFQATT and CDR2 SNEGSKA (reference sequence). V was cut by 2 bases and J by 5 bases, with 6 bases left in between. This CDR3 comprises 11 residues. The source of the sample is a study of post-analysis software for immune sequencing data. As for the study in general: Patients with relapsing-remitting, secondary progressive and progressive-relapsing multiple sclerosis courses were all represented. General study results and limits: Significantly lower normalized Chao1 diversity was seen in multiple sclerosis patients than in controls. In patients, 4 to 6 TRBV segments were more frequent than in controls, with TRBV5-6, TRBV5-1 and TRBV20-1 among them. By F measure, strong co-clustering occurred among samples prepared in the same batch.

The chain uses TRBV20-1 and TRBJ2-5; D is unclear. The clonotype was recovered from a girl under 18 with multiple sclerosis. The sequenced material came from blood. The CDR3 sequence is CSARLLETQYF. For the CDR3, the DNA is TGCAGTGCTAGATTGTTGGAGACCCAGTACTTC.